The 22 T cell receptor beta chains given below trace back to one sample, sequenced in a study of blood T cells in healthy people across ages. A second PCR, run for roughly 7 to 11 cycles, used a sample-barcoded 5' primer plus a J-beta primer mix. TCRdb reanalysed the 5' RACE reads using MiXCR and keeps one entry per CDR3 protein. Among under 850,000 distinct CDR3 sequences listed, roughly 35% were seen once. Sequencing was done on a sample of blood. Receptors were obtained from a man between 18 and 29 years old in good health.

This clonotype was seen at least ten times. The V call is TRBV28, the J call TRBJ2-7; 9 bases fit TRBD2. This CDR3 is 13 amino acids long. Unmatched junction bases numbered 1, after V lost 5 bases and J lost 2 bases. Germline V lookup: CDR1 MDHEN, CDR2 SYDVKM. The CDR3 nucleotides read TGTGCCAGCAGTCGACTAGCGGCCTACGAGCAGTACTTC. As protein: CASSRLAAYEQYF.

This chain connects TRBV29-1 to TRBJ2-3, with D tentatively TRBD1 (5 bases). Trimming took 3 bases from V and 5 from J, leaving 21 bases between them. The V gene's germline CDR1 is SQVTM and CDR2 ANQGSEA. The CDR3 runs to 16 residues. The CDR3 region is CSVDAWTDKPGDTQYF. CDR3 nucleotide sequence: TGCAGCGTTGATGCATGGACGGACAAACCAGGAGATACGCAGTATTTT.

This clonotype has a handful of counts. This chain joins TRBV20-1 and TRBJ2-7, with D tentatively TRBD1 (6 bases). This CDR3 is 14 amino acids long. Germline-derived CDR1 and CDR2 are DFQATT and SNEGSKA (reference sequence). V lost 8 bases to trimming and J lost 7 bases, with 24 bases between them. The CDR3 DNA is TGCAGTCAAGCGGATGGGGGCTCCTACAATGAGCAGTACTTC. Translation: CSQADGGSYNEQYF.

Of note for this clonotype: Relative to the germline gene, one junction end is altered; a read error may explain this. V is TRBV7-3 and J is TRBJ2-3; perhaps TRBD1 as D (6 bases). CDR1 and CDR2 (germline): SGHTA, FQGTGA. This CDR3 has 15 amino acids. CDR3: CAGSRQGGGTDAQYF. The CDR3 DNA reads as TGTGCCGGCAGCCGCCAGGGTGGGGGCACAGATGCGCAGTATTTT.

This clonotype was seen once. A read error is possible here, since a much larger clone lies one base away. Here the CDR3 DNA reads TGTGCCAGCATCCGATTTTTCCAAGAGACCCAGTACTTC. Translation: CASIRFFQETQYF. The chain carries TRBV14 and TRBJ2-5, with D unclear. The germline gives CDR1 SGHDN, CDR2 FVKESK. This CDR3 spans 13 amino acids. Trimming stripped 7 bases from V and 1 base from J, with 10 bases between.

The chain carries TRBV6-2 or TRBV6-3 and TRBJ2-7; D may match TRBD1 or TRBD2 (5 bases each). CDR1 MNHEY and CDR2 SVGEGT come from the germline V gene. The CDR3 loop spans 18 amino acids. The V end lost 0 bases, the J end lost 5 bases, and 23 bases lay between the germline ends. CDR3 nucleotide sequence: TGTGCCAGCAGTTACTCGATTTTTGTTTCCGGGACCGGGAACGAGCAGTACTTC. This codes for CASSYSIFVSGTGNEQYF.

The V call is TRBV9, the J call TRBJ1-6; D unresolved. The V and J ends lost 0 bases and 6 bases respectively, with 16 bases between them. The CDR3 extends over 17 amino acids. In germline, CDR1 is SGDLS, CDR2 YYNGEE. The CDR3 reads CASSVALGPELNSPLHF. The CDR3, as DNA: TGTGCCAGCAGCGTAGCTCTTGGGCCCGAACTTAATTCACCCCTCCACTTT.

The chain employs TRBV20-1 and TRBJ2-7; possibly TRBD1 or TRBD2 for D (5 bases each). The CDR3 is made up of 15 amino acids. V lost 6 bases and J lost 0, with 18 bases in between. Looked up from germline, CDR1 is DFQATT and CDR2 is SNEGSKA (reference sequence). CDR3 region: CSATDGTESSYEQYF. The CDR3 DNA reads TGCAGTGCCACGGACGGGACCGAGAGCTCCTACGAGCAGTACTTC.

The V gene is TRBV10-3, the J gene TRBJ2-3; D remains ambiguous. The CDR3 covers 11 residues. Between the trimmed V and J ends, which lost 6 bases and 1 base, there was a span of 2 bases. From germline, CDR1 is ENHRY and CDR2 SYGVKD. Written as DNA, the CDR3 is TGTGCCATCAGAGGCACAGATACGCAGTATTTT. This gives the protein CAIRGTDTQYF.

J is TRBJ1-1 and V is TRBV7-2; TRBD1 agrees at 8 bases. This CDR3 has 15 residues. V lost 4 bases to trimming and J lost 0 bases; unmatched junction nucleotides: 4. Per germline, CDR1 SGHTA and CDR2 FQGNSA. The CDR3 region has the DNA TGTGCCAGCAGCTCTGGGACAGGCATGAACACTGAAGCTTTCTTT. Residues: CASSSGTGMNTEAFF.

A remark on this clonotype: Relative to the germline gene, one junction end is altered; a read error may explain this. The chain uses TRBV14 and TRBJ1-3; D ambiguous. This CDR3 contains 13 residues. CDR1 SGHDN and CDR2 FVKESK come from the germline V gene. The CDR3 reads CASSQEKRNTIYF. For the CDR3, the DNA is TGTGCCAGTAGCCAAGAAAAGAGAAACACCATATATTTT. The full variable domain, rest sourced from reference TRBV14 and TRBJ1-3, is EAGVTQFPSHSVIEKGQTVTLRCDPISGHDNLYWYRRVMGKEIKFLLHFVKESKQDESGMPNNRFLAERTGGTYSTLKVQPAELEDSGVYFCASSQEKRNTIYFGEGSWLTVV.

This rearrangement joins TRBV6-5 to TRBJ2-3; possible D gene TRBD2, 5 bases. Germline V CDR1 and CDR2: MNHEY, SVGAGI. The length of the CDR3 is 16 residues. Deletions cut 0 bases from V and 3 bases from J, with 13 bases between. This CDR3 is CASSYSPRGWTDTQYF. The CDR3 DNA sequence: TGTGCCAGCAGTTACTCCCCTAGAGGGTGGACAGATACGCAGTATTTT.

In its sample, this clonotype was seen once. This chain connects TRBV7-2 to TRBJ2-1; D possibly corresponds to TRBD2 (5 bases). The CDR3 spans 15 residues. The germline V gene has CDR1 SGHTA and CDR2 FQGNSA. The germline V and J ends were trimmed by 8 bases and 5 bases, with 19 bases remaining between them. CDR3 bases: TGTGCCAGCGCCATCCCCCGGAAGGGAGACAATGAGCAGTTCTTC. Its protein product is CASAIPRKGDNEQFF.

This chain uses TRBV5-1 with TRBJ2-1; D might be TRBD2 (5 bases). V dropped 0 bases and J dropped 8 bases, with 12 bases sitting between them. Per the germline V gene, CDR1 is SGHRS and CDR2 is YFSETQ. This CDR3 region has 14 residues. The CDR3 sequence is CASSLAHSGDEQFF. CDR3 DNA sequence: TGCGCCAGCAGCTTGGCCCATTCCGGGGATGAGCAGTTCTTC.

This clonotype was observed once. This chain connects TRBV18 to TRBJ1-2; D unclear. V was pared by 5 bases and J by 5 bases, with 6 bases between. There are 11 residues in the CDR3. The V gene's germline CDR1 is KGHSH and CDR2 LQKENI. The CDR3 nucleotides read TGTGCCAGCTCAACCGAATATGGCTACACCTTC. Translation: CASSTEYGYTF.

The V and J genes are TRBV7-2 and TRBJ2-3, with D unresolved. The CDR3 has 15 amino acids. Trimming left V 3 bases short and J 2 bases short, with 12 bases between. Germline CDR1 reads SGHTA; CDR2 reads FQGNSA. CDR3 nucleotide sequence: TGTGCCAGCAGCTTTAGGGCAGACCTCACAGATACGCAGTATTTT. Translating it yields CASSFRADLTDTQYF.

This rearrangement joins TRBV20-1 to TRBJ2-3; unclear D gene. V lost 5 bases to trimming and J lost 2 bases, with 14 bases between them. The CDR3 runs to 14 residues. Germline V gene lookup returns CDR1 DFQATT and CDR2 SNEGSKA (reference sequence). The CDR3 DNA reads TGCAGTGCTGTTGGGGTGAGGCACACAGATACGCAGTATTTT. Protein product: CSAVGVRHTDTQYF.

The chain is built from TRBV21-1 and TRBJ1-2. TRBV21-1 is assigned pseudogene status. The CDR3 covers 15 residues. CDR3 residues: CASSKREGLTGGYTF. CDR3 nucleotide sequence: TGTGCCAGCAGCAAAAGGGAGGGTTTGACGGGTGGCTACACCTTC.

This clonotype showed up many times. The chain is built from TRBV20-1 and TRBJ1-1, with no clear D. Trimming took 6 bases from V and 2 from J, leaving 7 bases between them. Germline V CDR1 and CDR2: DFQATT, SNEGSKA (reference sequence). The CDR3 length is 11 residues. CDR3 region: CSAPDNTEAFF. As DNA, the CDR3 is TGCAGTGCGCCTGACAACACTGAAGCTTTCTTT.

The chain joins TRBV4-3 to TRBJ2-2; D unclear. The germline V gene has CDR1 LGHNA and CDR2 YSLEER. This CDR3 is 15 amino acids long. V lost 1 base and J 4 bases, leaving 10 bases between the germline ends. CDR3 region: CASSQAMRLTGELFF. Here the CDR3 DNA reads TGCGCCAGCAGCCAAGCGATGCGCCTCACCGGGGAGCTGTTTTTT.

Remarks on this clonotype: A much larger clone sits a single nucleotide away, making a read error possible. The chain couples TRBV12-3 or TRBV12-4 to TRBJ2-3; 9 nucleotides agree with TRBD1. This CDR3 is 15 amino acids long. V trimming: 6 bases; J trimming: 4 bases; junction bases outside the gene matches: 8. CDR3 DNA: TGTGCCAGCAGCCCGACAGGGGGTGGCGCAGATACGCAGTATTTT. It yields the protein CASSPTGGGADTQYF.

The rearrangement joins TRBV6-6 to TRBJ2-5; no reliable D call. V was pared by 0 bases and J by 3 bases, with 8 bases between. Germline V gene sequence: CDR1 MNHNY, CDR2 SVGAGI (reference sequence). The CDR3 runs 14 residues. This chain's CDR3 is CASSYSNREETQYF. The CDR3 coding sequence is TGTGCCAGCAGTTACTCGAATCGGGAAGAGACCCAGTACTTC.